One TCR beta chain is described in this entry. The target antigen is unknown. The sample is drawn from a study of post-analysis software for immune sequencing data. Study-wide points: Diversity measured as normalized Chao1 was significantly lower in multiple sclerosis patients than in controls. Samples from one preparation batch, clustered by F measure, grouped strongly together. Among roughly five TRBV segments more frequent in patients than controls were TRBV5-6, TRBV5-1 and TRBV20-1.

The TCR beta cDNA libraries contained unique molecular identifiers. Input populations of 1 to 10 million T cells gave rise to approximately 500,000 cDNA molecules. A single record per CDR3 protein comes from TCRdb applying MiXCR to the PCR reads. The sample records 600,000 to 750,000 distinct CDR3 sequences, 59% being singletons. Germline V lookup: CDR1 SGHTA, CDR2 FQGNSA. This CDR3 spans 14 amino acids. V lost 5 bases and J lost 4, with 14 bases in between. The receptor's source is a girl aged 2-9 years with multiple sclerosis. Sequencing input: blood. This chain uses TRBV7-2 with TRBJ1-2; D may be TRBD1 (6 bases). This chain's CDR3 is CASSVGQLPYGYTF. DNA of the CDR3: TGTGCCAGCAGCGTAGGACAGCTTCCCTATGGCTACACCTTC.